Presented here are 6 T cell receptor beta chains from one specimen sequenced in a study of T cell repertoires in cytomegalovirus infection. TCRdb analysed the reads with MiXCR anew, one entry per CDR3 protein. Altogether roughly 500,000 distinct CDR3 sequences are present, about 39% being singletons, with the ten largest covering about 45%. Their antigens remain unidentified. The specimen comprised cultured PBMCs, sampled from culture after CMV antigen stimulation. These receptor sequences come from a human donor in good health (CMV status not recorded). Some clones in this sample may be carry-over from other donors' samples.

The chain uses TRBV2 and TRBJ2-3; a possible D gene is TRBD2 (6 bases). CDR1 is SNHLY and CDR2 is FYNNEI in the germline V gene. The V gene lost 6 bases and the J gene lost 0 bases, with 22 bases spanning the gap. This CDR3 has 18 amino acids. The CDR3 region has the DNA TGTGCCAGCAGAGCCCGACCCGGGGAGGCTAGCAGCACAGATACGCAGTATTTT. Translation: CASRARPGEASSTDTQYF.

V and J are TRBV9 and TRBJ2-3, with a weak D call TRBD1 (5 bases). The CDR3 is 14 residues long. Germline V CDR1 and CDR2: SGDLS, YYNGEE. The ends were cut back, 7 bases at V and 6 bases at J, with 18 bases in the middle. Here the CDR3 reads CASSQRGGADTQYF. CDR3 sequence (DNA): TGTGCCAGCTCCCAGCGAGGTGGGGCGGATACGCAGTATTTT.

The chain joins TRBV7-6 to TRBJ2-7, with D perhaps matching TRBD2 (5 bases). The germline V and J ends were trimmed by 8 bases and 3 bases, with 8 bases remaining between them. The CDR3 extends over 11 amino acids. CDR1 and CDR2 from the germline V gene are SGHVS and FNYEAQ. CDR3 in DNA: TGTGCCAGCTTCGGAGGCTACGAGCAGTACTTC. It yields the protein CASFGGYEQYF. The full variable domain, rest sourced from reference TRBV7-6 and TRBJ2-7, is GAGVSQSPRYKVTKRGQDVALRCDPISGHVSLYWYRQALGQGPEFLTYFNYEAQQDKSGLPNDRFSAERPEGSISTLTIQRTEQRDSAMYRCASFGGYEQYFGPGTRLTVT.

This chain uses TRBV27 with TRBJ2-1; D unclear. Per germline, CDR1 MNHEY and CDR2 SMNVEV (reference sequence). Deletions cut 3 bases from V and 6 bases from J, with 15 bases between. The CDR3 contains 15 residues. The CDR3 loop reads CASSFPSRPSNEQFF. The CDR3 DNA is TGTGCCAGCAGTTTTCCCTCAAGACCCAGCAATGAGCAGTTCTTC.

V gene TRBV5-1 combines with J gene TRBJ2-7, with 7 positions matching TRBD1. With 1 base clipped from V and 4 bases from J, the junction kept 5 bases outside the gene matches. The CDR3 has 14 amino acids. Germline V gene sequence: CDR1 SGHRS, CDR2 YFSETQ. The CDR3 nucleotides read TGCGCCAGCAGCTTGTCCGGGACAGTATACGAGCAGTACTTC. Translated: CASSLSGTVYEQYF.

The chain carries TRBV4-1 and TRBJ2-1; no clear D. From germline, CDR1 is MGHRA and CDR2 YSYEKL. Trimming left V 1 base short and J 9 bases short, with 10 bases between. There are 13 residues in the CDR3. The CDR3, as DNA: TGCGCCAGCAGCCAAGGATGGCGTGGTGAGCAGTTCTTC. It codes for CASSQGWRGEQFF.